These 25 T cell receptor beta chains were sequenced from one sample in a study of blood T cell repertoires in COVID-19. The protocol was immunoSEQ multiplex PCR, while the TCRdb copy is restricted to in-frame clones and leaves out a portion. The sample consists of 200,000 to 250,000 clones, approximately 86% of them appearing once. The sample was peripheral blood. The receptors stem from a man aged 60-69 years with acute or convalescent COVID-19.

This chain connects TRBV5-1 to TRBJ1-1; 9 positions match TRBD1. J gave up 2 bases and V 5 bases, and 7 bases lay outside the gene matches. Germline CDR1 reads SGHRS; CDR2 reads YFSETQ. The CDR3 runs 15 residues. The CDR3 reads CASRGDRAINTEAFF. As DNA, the CDR3 is TGCGCCAGCAGGGGGGACAGGGCCATTAACACTGAAGCTTTCTTT.

A single count supports this clone. V is TRBV7-8 and J is TRBJ1-4, with 10 bases identical to TRBD1. Germline-derived CDR1 and CDR2 are SGHVS and FQNEAQ. This CDR3 spans 15 amino acids. Germline trimming cut 5 bases from V and 8 bases from J; bases unmatched to any gene: 8. In DNA, the CDR3 is TGTGCCAGCAGCCTGACCGGGACAGGGGAGGAAAAACTGTTTTTT. It encodes CASSLTGTGEEKLFF.

This clone came up once. The chain carries TRBV29-1 and TRBJ2-1, with 7 bases that match TRBD1. CDR1 is SQVTM and CDR2 is ANQGSEA in the germline V gene. J gave up 0 bases and V 6 bases, and 11 bases lay outside the gene matches. The CDR3 extends over 16 amino acids. The CDR3, as DNA: TGCAGCGTCGTCCAGGGGGTCGCGAGCTCCTACAATGAGCAGTTCTTC. Encoded protein: CSVVQGVASSYNEQFF.

The rearrangement uses TRBV10-1 and TRBJ2-7; D possibly corresponds to TRBD1 (5 bases). The CDR3 loop spans 14 amino acids. V lost 3 bases, J lost 5 bases, and 14 bases lay in between. Germline V gene data show CDR1 as WNHNN and CDR2 as SYGVQD (reference sequence). This chain's CDR3 is CASSDRAALDEQYF. The DNA of the CDR3 is TGCGCCAGCAGTGACAGGGCGGCCCTTGACGAGCAGTACTTC.

This clone was observed a handful of times. V usage is TRBV12-5 and J usage is TRBJ2-6; the match to TRBD2 covers 11 bases. Germline V gives CDR1 LGHNT, CDR2 FRNRAP. V dropped 1 base and J dropped 3; count of bases not matched to a gene: 14. The CDR3 has 21 residues. Written as DNA, the CDR3 is TGTGCTAGTGGTTTGGGGTGGGGGCACTCCGGGACTAGCGGTGGGGCCAACGTCCTGACTTTC. Translated, it gives CASGLGWGHSGTSGGANVLTF.

The V call is TRBV6-2 or TRBV6-3, the J call TRBJ2-5; TRBD1 agrees at 8 bases. The V gene end was trimmed by 5 bases and the J gene end by 4 bases; junction bases not matched to a gene: 6. Germline CDR1 reads MNHEY; CDR2 reads SVGEGT. CDR3 size: 14 residues. CDR3 sequence: CASSKRTGGETQYF. CDR3 DNA: TGTGCCAGCAGTAAAAGAACAGGGGGAGAGACCCAGTACTTC.

V usage is TRBV19 and J usage is TRBJ2-2, with 12 bases fitting TRBD1. Trimming removed 6 bases from V and 8 bases from J; junction bases left unmatched: 10. The CDR3 has 16 residues. Germline CDR1 and CDR2: LNHDA and SQIVND (reference sequence). CDR3 coding DNA: TGTGCCAGTAGGAAAGCGGGACAGGGGGCGCAGGGGGAGCTGTTTTTT. Translated: CASRKAGQGAQGELFF.

The chain links TRBV7-2 to TRBJ1-2; the match to TRBD1 covers 7 bases. This CDR3 comprises 13 residues. V dropped 2 bases and J dropped 6; count of bases not matched to a gene: 3. The germline V gene has CDR1 SGHTA and CDR2 FQGNSA. The CDR3 is CASSLKGAHGYTF. In nucleotides, the CDR3 is TGTGCCAGCAGCTTAAAGGGGGCTCATGGCTACACCTTC. Based on the CDR3 plus reference TRBV7-2 and TRBJ1-2, the full variable domain is GAGVSQSPSNKVTEKGKDVELRCDPISGHTALYWYRQSLGQGLEFLIYFQGNSAPDKSGLPSDRFSAERTGGSVSTLTIQRTQQEDSAVYLCASSLKGAHGYTFGSGTRLTVV.

The chain carries TRBV25-1 and TRBJ1-1; D remains unclear. Germline V gene sequence: CDR1 MGHDK, CDR2 SYGVNS. The CDR3 sequence is 12 residues long. V was trimmed by 6 bases and J by 5 bases, leaving 10 bases between them. This chain's CDR3 is CASRDGRTEAFF. DNA for the CDR3: TGTGCCAGCAGAGACGGGAGGACTGAAGCTTTCTTT.

V is TRBV7-9 and J is TRBJ2-7, with 9 bases that match TRBD1. With 7 bases clipped from V and 4 bases from J, the junction kept 8 bases outside the gene matches. Germline V gene lookup returns CDR1 SEHNR and CDR2 FQNEAQ (reference sequence). The CDR3 is made up of 14 amino acids. The CDR3 here is CASMLGTGSYEQYF. CDR3 sequence (DNA): TGTGCCAGCATGCTGGGGACAGGGTCATACGAGCAGTACTTC.

DNA of the CDR3: TGTGCCACCAGCAGGGCGGGGGGGAATTCGGCTGGGGCCAACGTCCTGACTTTC. Its protein is CATSRAGGNSAGANVLTF. This chain uses TRBV15 with TRBJ2-6; 9 bases agree with TRBD2. Germline V gene data show CDR1 as LNHNV and CDR2 as YYDKDF (reference sequence). The CDR3 consists of 18 residues. V lost 3 bases, J lost 2 bases, and 8 bases stayed unmatched.

This clone turned up a few times. The chain employs TRBV3-1 (or the pseudogene TRBV3-2) and TRBJ1-2; 9 bases agree with TRBD1. Germline V gene sequence: CDR1 LGHDT, CDR2 YNNKEL (reference sequence). The length of the CDR3 is 16 residues. With V trimmed by 4 bases and J by 4 bases, 10 bases remained unmatched. DNA of the CDR3: TGTGCCAGCAGCCCCAGGGACAGGGTAGAGGGCTATGGCTACACCTTC. Its translation is CASSPRDRVEGYGYTF.

V is TRBV6-5 and J is TRBJ2-3; TRBD2 matches at 8 bases. The trim removed 10 bases at V and 7 bases at J, leaving 13 bases unmatched. There are 14 residues in the CDR3. Germline V gene lookup returns CDR1 MNHEY and CDR2 SVGAGI. CDR3 protein: CATTRGEKTNTQYF. Here the CDR3 DNA reads TGTGCCACTACGCGGGGGGAGAAAACTAATACGCAGTATTTT.

V and J are TRBV3-1 (or the pseudogene TRBV3-2) and TRBJ1-2; TRBD1 matches at 8 bases. CDR1 and CDR2 (germline): LGHDT, YNNKEL (reference sequence). This CDR3 is built from 13 residues. V gave up 4 bases and J gave up 8 bases; unmatched junction bases: 6. The CDR3 is CASSPQGAGGYTF. CDR3 nucleotides: TGTGCCAGCAGCCCCCAGGGGGCGGGGGGCTACACCTTC.

This clone was counted only a few times. This chain connects TRBV28 to TRBJ1-4, with D perhaps TRBD1 (5 bases). CDR3 length: 11 residues. The germline V gene encodes CDR1 MDHEN and CDR2 SYDVKM. V gave up 4 bases and J gave up 15 bases, with 12 bases separating them. CDR3 sequence reads: CASSWGGGVFF. CDR3 nucleotide sequence: TGTGCCAGCAGTTGGGGCGGAGGGGTGTTTTTT.

The V gene is TRBV9, the J gene TRBJ1-2; no definite D call. The V end lost 7 bases, the J end lost 5 bases, and 18 bases lay between the germline ends. The CDR3 length is 14 residues. Germline values: CDR1 SGDLS, CDR2 YYNGEE. The CDR3 region is CASSATREWYGYTF. The CDR3 coding sequence is TGTGCCAGCTCCGCGACGAGGGAGTGGTATGGCTACACCTTC.

The CDR3 loop is CASSLWDSGSYEQYF. The CDR3 coding sequence is TGTGCCAGCAGCTTATGGGACAGTGGCTCCTACGAGCAGTACTTC. This rearrangement joins TRBV7-2 to TRBJ2-7, with TRBD1 matching over 7 bases. The germline V gene has CDR1 SGHTA and CDR2 FQGNSA. The CDR3 totals 15 residues. Trimming at V came to 2 bases and at J to 0 bases, leaving 4 bases not matched to a gene.

V is TRBV25-1 and J is TRBJ2-1, with 10 bases aligning to TRBD1. Trimming took 5 bases from V and 6 from J; bases not matched to a gene: 7. Per the germline V gene, CDR1 is MGHDK and CDR2 is SYGVNS. The CDR3 has 15 residues. The CDR3 loop reads CASSRPGTGVNEQFF. The CDR3 DNA follows: TGTGCCAGCAGTCGTCCCGGGACAGGGGTCAATGAGCAGTTCTTC.

The chain links TRBV19 to TRBJ1-4, with 7 positions matching TRBD1. V dropped 7 bases and J dropped 3; count of bases not matched to a gene: 5. From germline, CDR1 is LNHDA and CDR2 SQIVND (reference sequence). This CDR3 is 14 amino acids long. Here the CDR3 reads CASKIGTANEKLFF. DNA for the CDR3: TGTGCCAGTAAAATCGGGACAGCTAATGAAAAACTGTTTTTT.

The rearrangement uses TRBV18 and TRBJ1-1; 10 nucleotides line up with TRBD1. Germline lookup yields CDR1 KGHSH and CDR2 LQKENI. The CDR3 totals 15 residues. Germline trimming cut 3 bases from V and 1 base from J; bases unmatched to any gene: 2. The CDR3 reads CASSPGQGSNTEAFF. The CDR3 DNA reads TGTGCCAGCTCACCGGGACAGGGGTCGAACACTGAAGCTTTCTTT.

This chain joins TRBV7-3 and TRBJ2-7, with TRBD1 matching over 7 bases. Germline lookup yields CDR1 SGHTA and CDR2 FQGTGA. This CDR3 comprises 14 residues. Germline trimming cut 5 bases from V and 1 base from J; bases unmatched to any gene: 5. The CDR3 loop reads CASSPGQQSYEQYF. CDR3 coding DNA: TGTGCCAGCAGCCCGGGACAGCAATCCTACGAGCAGTACTTC.

CDR3 residues: CASSPQDRGGTDTQYF. The CDR3 region has the DNA TGTGCCAGCAGCCCTCAGGACAGGGGAGGCACAGATACGCAGTATTTT. V usage is TRBV27 and J usage is TRBJ2-3; 9 positions agree with TRBD1. From germline, CDR1 is MNHEY and CDR2 SMNVEV (reference sequence). This CDR3 is built from 16 residues. V gave up 6 bases and J gave up 1 base; unmatched junction bases: 8.

The chain links TRBV5-1 to TRBJ2-2; 13 bases fit TRBD2. Germline assignment: CDR1 SGHRS and CDR2 YFSETQ. With V trimmed by 3 bases and J by 6 bases, 11 bases remained unmatched. The CDR3 covers 18 residues. CDR3 sequence (DNA): TGCGCCAGCAGCTCAAATGGACTAGCGGGGGCCCCCTCCGGGGAGCTGTTTTTT. Its translation is CASSSNGLAGAPSGELFF.

The chain uses TRBV4-2 and TRBJ1-5; possible D gene TRBD1, 5 bases. Per germline, CDR1 LGHNA and CDR2 YNFKEQ. With 3 bases removed from V and 0 bases from J, the gap between germline ends came to 18 bases. The CDR3 is 18 amino acids. CDR3 sequence: CASSQKEGFRDSNQPQHF. Written as DNA, the CDR3 is TGTGCCAGCAGCCAGAAGGAGGGGTTCAGGGATAGCAATCAGCCCCAGCATTTT.

The chain links TRBV6-5 to TRBJ2-5, with D tentatively TRBD2 (5 bases). V shed 5 bases and J shed 5 bases, with 18 bases lying between them. The CDR3 is made up of 15 amino acids. Germline lookup yields CDR1 MNHEY and CDR2 SVGAGI. The CDR3 spells CASSLAGNPAETQYF. CDR3 bases: TGTGCCAGCAGTCTAGCTGGGAACCCGGCCGAGACCCAGTACTTC.